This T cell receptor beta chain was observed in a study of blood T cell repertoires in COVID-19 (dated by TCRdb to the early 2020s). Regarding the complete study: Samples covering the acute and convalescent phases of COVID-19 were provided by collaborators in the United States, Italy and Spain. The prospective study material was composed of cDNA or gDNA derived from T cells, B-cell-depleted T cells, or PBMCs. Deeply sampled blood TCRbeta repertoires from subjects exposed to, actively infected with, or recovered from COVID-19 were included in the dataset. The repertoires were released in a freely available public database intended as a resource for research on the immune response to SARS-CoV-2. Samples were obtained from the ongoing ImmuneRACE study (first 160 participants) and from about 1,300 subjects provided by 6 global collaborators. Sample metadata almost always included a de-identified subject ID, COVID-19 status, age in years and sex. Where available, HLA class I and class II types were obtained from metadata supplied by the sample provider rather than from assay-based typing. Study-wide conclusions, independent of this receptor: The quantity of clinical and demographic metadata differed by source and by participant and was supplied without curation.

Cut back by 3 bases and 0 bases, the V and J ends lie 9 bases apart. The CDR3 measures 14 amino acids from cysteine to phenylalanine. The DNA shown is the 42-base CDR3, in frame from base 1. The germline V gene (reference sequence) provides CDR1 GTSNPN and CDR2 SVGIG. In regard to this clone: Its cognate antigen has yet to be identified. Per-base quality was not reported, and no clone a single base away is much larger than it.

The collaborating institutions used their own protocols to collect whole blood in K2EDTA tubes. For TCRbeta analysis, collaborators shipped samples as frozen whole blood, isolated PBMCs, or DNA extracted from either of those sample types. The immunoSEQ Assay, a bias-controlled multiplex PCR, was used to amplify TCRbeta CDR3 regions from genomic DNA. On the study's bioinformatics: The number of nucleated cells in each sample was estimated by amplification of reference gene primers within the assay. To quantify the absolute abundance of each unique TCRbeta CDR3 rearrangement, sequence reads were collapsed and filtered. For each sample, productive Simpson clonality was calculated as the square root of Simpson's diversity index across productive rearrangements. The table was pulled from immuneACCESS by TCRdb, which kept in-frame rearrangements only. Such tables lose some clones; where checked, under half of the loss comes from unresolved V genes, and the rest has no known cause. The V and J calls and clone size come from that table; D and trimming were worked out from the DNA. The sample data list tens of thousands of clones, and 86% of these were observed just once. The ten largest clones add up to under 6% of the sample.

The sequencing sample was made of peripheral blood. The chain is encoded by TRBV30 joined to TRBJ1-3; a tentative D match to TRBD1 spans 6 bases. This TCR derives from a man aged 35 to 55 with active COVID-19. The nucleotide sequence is TGTGCCTGGAGCACAGGGACCTCTGGAAACACCATATATTTT. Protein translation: CAWSTGTSGNTIYF. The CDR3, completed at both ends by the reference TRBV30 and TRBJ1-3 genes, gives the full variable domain SQTIHQWPATLVQPVGSPLSLECTVEGTSNPNLYWYRQAAGRGLQLLFYSVGIGQISSEVPQNLSASRPQDRQFILSSKKLLLSDSGFYLCAWSTGTSGNTIYFGEGSWLTVV.